The rows below give T cell receptor beta chains drawn from one sample of a study of T cells in localized non-small cell lung cancer. Assay: immunoSEQ multiplex PCR; the TCRdb copy retains only in-frame clones and omits some. The table shows 65,000 or so clones, with 81% occurring only once. The source was PBMCs, collected before any cancer treatment. Receptors originate from a man aged 35 to 69 with stage II lung adenocarcinoma. The CDR3 runs from the conserved cysteine through the conserved F or W. A D gene is named only where the DNA matches it firmly. Some rows mark clone size as missing; the rest say once, few, many or name a class of expanded clone.

cdr3_nt	cdr3_aa	v_call	clone_size	j_call	d_call
TGTGCCATCAGCCTGGGACAGGGCGACGGCGAGCAGTACTTC	CAISLGQGDGEQYF	TRBV10-3	few	TRBJ2-7	TRBD1
TGTGCCAGCAGTTACGGTTCGGGGGCTGGGGCCAACGTCCTGACTTTC	CASSYGSGAGANVLTF	TRBV6-6	NA	TRBJ2-6	NA
TGCGCCAGCAGCTTCGGACAGGGTAGCTCCTACGAGCAGTACTTC	CASSFGQGSSYEQYF	TRBV5-1	NA	TRBJ2-7	TRBD1
TGTGCCAGCAGCTTGGATAGGACAGGGGGCGGCTATGGCTACACCTTC	CASSLDRTGGGYGYTF	TRBV5-6	NA	TRBJ1-2	TRBD1
TGTGCCAGCAGCTTAGTCGGATATGAGCAGTTCTTC	CASSLVGYEQFF	TRBV7-2	NA	TRBJ2-1	NA
TGTGCCAGCAGCTACAGACCGGCGGGAAAACTGTTTTTT	CASSYRPAGKLFF	TRBV11-3	few	TRBJ1-4	NA
TGCGCCAGCAGCCCCGACGGATTGAATCAGCCCCAGCATTTT	CASSPDGLNQPQHF	TRBV5-1	NA	TRBJ1-5	NA
TGTGCCAGCAGCCCACCCGGGGCCATTTCCTACAATGAGCAGTTCTTC	CASSPPGAISYNEQFF	TRBV5-6	few	TRBJ2-1	NA
TGCAGCGTTATACGGACCACGAGGGCCGGCTACACCTTC	CSVIRTTRAGYTF	TRBV29-1	few	TRBJ1-2	NA
TGTGCCAGCCCTGCTATAGCGGACTCCTACAATGAGCAGTTCTTC	CASPAIADSYNEQFF	TRBV25-1	few	TRBJ2-1	NA
TGTGCCATCAAGGACAGGGGGAACACCAGGGAGCTGTTTTTT	CAIKDRGNTRELFF	TRBV6-5	NA	TRBJ2-2	TRBD1
TGTGCCAGCAGCAAAGATGAAGGGGTCGACGGAGGGACTGAAGCTTTCTTT	CASSKDEGVDGGTEAFF	TRBV21-1	NA	TRBJ1-1	NA
TGTGCCAGCAGCTTAGACTGGACAAGTTCCTACGAGCAGTACTTC	CASSLDWTSSYEQYF	TRBV7-2	NA	TRBJ2-7	NA
TGCGCCAGCAGCCAGGGGGCCACTGGAGGAAACACCATATATTTT	CASSQGATGGNTIYF	TRBV5-1	few	TRBJ1-3	TRBD1
TGTGCCAGCAGTTCCGGGACAGGGTTGAACACTGAAGCTTTCTTT	CASSSGTGLNTEAFF	TRBV27	NA	TRBJ1-1	TRBD1
TGTGCCAGCAGCAGGGACGGCTCCTACGAGCAGTACTTC	CASSRDGSYEQYF	TRBV7-9	once	TRBJ2-7	NA
TGTGCCAGCAGCGGGTCAGGGGAAGGGGCCTATGGCTACACCTTC	CASSGSGEGAYGYTF	TRBV7-9	NA	TRBJ1-2	NA
TGTGCCTGGGTTCCCGACAGGGGTGGCGGCTACACCTTC	CAWVPDRGGGYTF	TRBV30	NA	TRBJ1-2	TRBD1
TGCAGCGTCACCAACACCGGGGAGCTGTTTTTT	CSVTNTGELFF	TRBV29-1	NA	TRBJ2-2	NA
TGTGCCAGTAGTTACTCCGGGGTAGGCTTTGGAAACACCATATATTTT	CASSYSGVGFGNTIYF	TRBV19	few	TRBJ1-3	NA
TGCGCCAGCAGCGTTACAGGGGCTAATGAAAAACTGTTTTTT	CASSVTGANEKLFF	TRBV5-1	NA	TRBJ1-4	TRBD1
TGTGCCAGCAGCTCCGACAGGGGAGGTGGAAACACCATATATTTT	CASSSDRGGGNTIYF	TRBV7-9	few	TRBJ1-3	TRBD1
TGCGCCAGCAGCTCCATACAGGTCGCCGGGGAGCTGTTTTTT	CASSSIQVAGELFF	TRBV5-1	NA	TRBJ2-2	NA
TGTGCCAGCAGTGGGGACAGGGGGTCGGCCCAGCATTTT	CASSGDRGSAQHF	TRBV6-5	NA	TRBJ1-5	TRBD1
TGCGCCAGCAGCTTTCAACAGGGGTCTAATGAAAAACTGTTTTTT	CASSFQQGSNEKLFF	TRBV5-1	NA	TRBJ1-4	TRBD1
TGCGCCAGCAGTCACTCTTGGGACACTGAAGCTTTCTTT	CASSHSWDTEAFF	TRBV10-1	few	TRBJ1-1	NA
TGCAGTGCTAGCCTCAATGAGCAGTTCTTC	CSASLNEQFF	TRBV20-1	NA	TRBJ2-1	NA
TGCGCCAGCAGCCAAGAAAGGAGGCCGTACGGACAGGGTGTATCGGAGACCCAGTACTTC	CASSQERRPYGQGVSETQYF	TRBV4-1	NA	TRBJ2-5	TRBD1
TGTGCCAGCAGCAGAGGGGAGGGAGGGGCTGAAGCTTTCTTT	CASSRGEGGAEAFF	TRBV5-4	NA	TRBJ1-1	NA
TGTGCCAGCAGTGAGGAGTGGACTTTCAATCAGCCCCAGCATTTT	CASSEEWTFNQPQHF	TRBV6-1	NA	TRBJ1-5	NA
TGTGCCAGCAGCAACCTGGACAGGGCGAACACTGAAGCTTTCTTT	CASSNLDRANTEAFF	TRBV5-6	NA	TRBJ1-1	TRBD1
TGTGCCAGCAGTGGGGGGCTATTTAGCAATCAGCCCCAGCATTTT	CASSGGLFSNQPQHF	TRBV6-1	NA	TRBJ1-5	NA
TGCAGCGTTGTCAGCTATTCCGGGACAGGGGGATATGGCTACACCTTC	CSVVSYSGTGGYGYTF	TRBV29-1	NA	TRBJ1-2	TRBD1
TGTGCCTGGTGGACAGGGGAACATGGCTACACCTTC	CAWWTGEHGYTF	TRBV30	NA	TRBJ1-2	TRBD1
TGTGCCAGCAGTGCCCCAGGGGGCTCCACTGAAGCTTTCTTT	CASSAPGGSTEAFF	TRBV28	NA	TRBJ1-1	TRBD1
TGTGCCAGCAGCCCGGCAGGGGGCTACAATGAGCAGTTCTTC	CASSPAGGYNEQFF	TRBV7-2	NA	TRBJ2-1	TRBD1
TGTGCCAGCAGTCCCGGGCACGGCTCCTACGAGCAGTACTTC	CASSPGHGSYEQYF	TRBV7-2	NA	TRBJ2-7	NA
TGTGCCAGCAGCACTAGCCCCTACGAGCAGTACTTC	CASSTSPYEQYF	TRBV11-3	once	TRBJ2-7	NA
TGTGCCAGCAGCCCCTTTGGAGGAGGAGCCTACGAGCAGTACTTC	CASSPFGGGAYEQYF	TRBV7-2	NA	TRBJ2-7	NA
TGTGCCAGCAGCTTACTAGTAGCGGGAGGGCAAGAGACCCAGTACTTC	CASSLLVAGGQETQYF	TRBV7-6	NA	TRBJ2-5	TRBD2
TGTGCCAGCAGTGACGTTCCGAACACTGAAGCTTTCTTT	CASSDVPNTEAFF	TRBV6-4	few	TRBJ1-1	NA
TGTGCCAGCAGCCCGCTCACCGGGACTGTAAACTATGGCTACACCTTC	CASSPLTGTVNYGYTF	TRBV4-2	NA	TRBJ1-2	NA
TGTGCCATCAGTGAAAGCAATCAGCCCCAGCATTTT	CAISESNQPQHF	TRBV10-3	NA	TRBJ1-5	NA
TGTGCCTGGAACAGAGGGGGAAACACTGAAGCTTTCTTT	CAWNRGGNTEAFF	TRBV30	NA	TRBJ1-1	NA
TGTGCCAGCAGTACCGGACAGGGGAGGGCTGGAAACACCATATATTTT	CASSTGQGRAGNTIYF	TRBV6-6	NA	TRBJ1-3	TRBD1
TGTGCCTGGACCCTGCAGGGGAAGGGCTACACCTTC	CAWTLQGKGYTF	TRBV30	NA	TRBJ1-2	NA
TGTGCCAGCAGCCAGGGGAGGTATGAAAAACTGTTTTTT	CASSQGRYEKLFF	TRBV14	NA	TRBJ1-4	NA
TGTGCCTGGACGGGACGGATCTCTGGAAACACCATATATTTT	CAWTGRISGNTIYF	TRBV30	NA	TRBJ1-3	NA
TGTGCCAGCAGCTTAGGGCGGACAGGGCGCTACACCTTC	CASSLGRTGRYTF	TRBV7-2	NA	TRBJ1-2	TRBD1
TGTGCCAGCAGTTACTCCCAGGGATCCTACGAGCAGTACTTC	CASSYSQGSYEQYF	TRBV6-6	NA	TRBJ2-7	NA
TGTGCCAGCAGCTTAGAGGGCAGGGGCTATGGCTACACCTTC	CASSLEGRGYGYTF	TRBV7-2	NA	TRBJ1-2	NA
TGTGCCAGCAGTCCCTCTTACGAGCAGTACTTC	CASSPSYEQYF	TRBV6-6	NA	TRBJ2-7	NA
TGCGCCAGCAGCCTCAATGGTTGGAGGCAAGAGACCCAGTACTTC	CASSLNGWRQETQYF	TRBV5-1	once	TRBJ2-5	NA
TGTGCCAGCTCACCACGAGGGGGAACTGAAGCTTTCTTT	CASSPRGGTEAFF	TRBV18	NA	TRBJ1-1	NA
TGCGCCAGCAGCCCTAGTCCTTGGGATCAGCCCCAGCATTTT	CASSPSPWDQPQHF	TRBV5-1	once	TRBJ1-5	NA
TGTGCCAGCAGCCTGGGACAGGGGCGAGAGGAACTGTTTTTT	CASSLGQGREELFF	TRBV5-5	NA	TRBJ1-4	TRBD1